Following are 16 T cell receptor beta chains from one sample sequenced in a study of blood T cell repertoires in COVID-19 (dated by TCRdb to about 2020). The library relied on the immunoSEQ multiplex PCR assay. What TCRdb holds here is the immuneACCESS table cut down to in-frame rearrangements. Part of the clones is not present; checked against another copy, under half of the missing clones reflect an unresolved V gene, and the others are unexplained. The table for this sample lists 90,000 or so clones; roughly 72% of them were counted only once. About 26% of the sample goes to the ten largest clones. The sample was peripheral blood. The source is an older woman in a cohort sampled during active or convalescent COVID-19.

The V and J genes are TRBV3-1 (or the pseudogene TRBV3-2) and TRBJ1-6, with 7 bases lining up with TRBD1. Germline V gene sequence: CDR1 LGHDT, CDR2 YNNKEL (reference sequence). V was clipped by 5 bases and J by 6 bases; unmatched bases: 4. This CDR3 spans 14 amino acids. CDR3 in amino acids: CASSYRGSNSPLHF. The CDR3 region has the DNA TGTGCCAGCAGCTACAGGGGATCTAATTCACCCCTCCACTTT.

About this clone: Other DNA variants within this sample encode the same CDR3. The chain recombines TRBV28 with TRBJ1-6, with D possibly TRBD1 on 6 matching bases. With 6 bases removed from V and 7 bases from J, the gap between germline ends came to 13 bases. Germline V gene data show CDR1 as MDHEN and CDR2 as SYDVKM. CDR3 size: 14 residues. CDR3 DNA: TGTGCCAGCAGGGGGGGGGCGGGGAATTCACCCCTCCACTTT. This translates into CASRGGAGNSPLHF.

The chain employs TRBV6-5 and TRBJ1-4; a weak D match, TRBD1 (6 bases). Germline CDR1 is MNHEY and CDR2 is SVGAGI. The V gene lost 0 bases and the J gene lost 6 bases, with 11 bases spanning the gap. CDR3 length: 15 residues. The CDR3 DNA sequence: TGTGCCAGCAGTTACTCCGGGACATCTCATGAAAAACTGTTTTTT. The encoded protein is CASSYSGTSHEKLFF.

J is TRBJ2-5 and V is TRBV5-4, with TRBD1 as a possible D gene (6 bases). The V gene's germline CDR1 is SGHNT and CDR2 YYREEE (reference sequence). V lost 0 bases and J 5 bases, leaving 14 bases between the germline ends. The CDR3 extends over 15 amino acids. The DNA of the CDR3 is TGTGCCAGCAGCTTGGTAGCAGGGGATGGGGAGACCCAGTACTTC. Amino acid sequence: CASSLVAGDGETQYF.

In nucleotides, the CDR3 is TGTGCCAGCAGCGTAGCAGGGAACAATGAGCAGTTCTTC. This translates into CASSVAGNNEQFF. The rearrangement links TRBV9 to TRBJ2-1; perhaps TRBD1 as D (5 bases). The ends were cut back, 0 bases at V and 5 bases at J, with 6 bases in the middle. Germline V gene data show CDR1 as SGDLS and CDR2 as YYNGEE. This CDR3 contains 13 residues.

The rearrangement links TRBV6-2 or TRBV6-3 to TRBJ2-1; D possibly corresponds to TRBD1 (5 bases). V was trimmed by 0 bases and J by 10 bases, leaving 13 bases between them. This CDR3 region has 14 residues. Per the germline V gene, CDR1 is MNHEY and CDR2 is SVGEGT. The CDR3 sequence is CASSYSQGLREQFF. The CDR3 DNA reads TGTGCCAGCAGTTACTCCCAGGGTCTGAGGGAGCAGTTCTTC.

This chain links TRBV4-3 with TRBJ1-2, with a weak D call TRBD1 (6 bases). Trimming removed 1 base at V and 2 bases at J, with 11 bases between. The CDR3 totals 15 residues. Germline V CDR1 and CDR2: LGHNA, YSLEER. CDR3 sequence (DNA): TGCGCCAGCAGCCAAGGGTTGGACAGCAACTATGGCTACACCTTC. Translating gives CASSQGLDSNYGYTF.

V is TRBV7-9 and J is TRBJ1-4; D uncertain. The CDR3 runs 15 residues. Looked up from germline, CDR1 is SEHNR and CDR2 is FQNEAQ (reference sequence). The germline V and J ends were trimmed by 8 bases and 5 bases, with 18 bases remaining between them. In DNA form, the CDR3 reads TGTGCCAGCGAAAACCGGCAGGCTGCAAATGAAAAACTGTTTTTT. Amino acids: CASENRQAANEKLFF.

The V call is TRBV6-5, the J call TRBJ1-3; D is unresolved. The CDR3 contains 14 residues. Per germline, CDR1 MNHEY and CDR2 SVGAGI. Trimming left V 2 bases short and J 7 bases short, with 12 bases between. CDR3: CASSYRVGGNTIYF. The CDR3 DNA reads as TGTGCCAGCAGTTACCGGGTAGGAGGTAACACCATATATTTT.

The chain has TRBV6-9 and TRBJ1-5, with 7 bases aligning to TRBD1. The ends lost 2 bases at V and 0 bases at J; junction bases unmatched: 7. CDR3 length equals 17 residues. Looked up from germline, CDR1 is MNHGY and CDR2 is SVAAGI. Written as DNA, the CDR3 is TGTGCCAGCAGTTATCCCAACGGGACAGTTAGCAATCAGCCCCAGCATTTT. This sequence encodes CASSYPNGTVSNQPQHF.

About this clone: This sequence is one base from a far larger clone and is likely a read error. In DNA, the CDR3 is TGTGCCAGCAGCCCGGACAGGGACTATGGCTACACCTTC. Translation gives CASSPDRDYGYTF. V usage is TRBV6-5 and J usage is TRBJ1-2; 8 bases align to TRBD1. Germline CDR1 is MNHEY and CDR2 is SVGAGI. The CDR3 consists of 13 residues. Unmatched junction bases numbered 3, after V lost 6 bases and J lost 3 bases.

The V call is TRBV5-6, the J call TRBJ2-5; tentative D call: TRBD1 (6 bases). Trimming stripped 0 bases from V and 5 bases from J, with 17 bases between. In germline, CDR1 is SGHDT, CDR2 YYEEEE. This CDR3 contains 16 residues. The DNA for the CDR3 is TGTGCCAGCAGCTTGGCGTACACAGGGCTAGGGGAGACCCAGTACTTC. Translating it yields CASSLAYTGLGETQYF.

This sequence joins TRBV2 and TRBJ2-3, with 9 bases aligning to TRBD2. From germline, CDR1 is SNHLY and CDR2 FYNNEI. V shed 8 bases and J 5 bases; nucleotides not matched to a gene: 11. The CDR3 contains 15 residues. The CDR3 region has the DNA TGTGCCAGCTCGAGGGCTAGCGGGATATTAGATACGCAGTATTTT. Translated, it gives CASSRASGILDTQYF.

This clone has a handful of counts. The chain couples TRBV2 to TRBJ2-7; TRBD1 is a possible D gene (6 bases). This CDR3 spans 12 amino acids. The germline gives CDR1 SNHLY, CDR2 FYNNEI. The V and J ends lost 4 bases and 4 bases respectively, with 8 bases between them. The CDR3, as DNA: TGTGCCAGCAGTGTCAGGGGTTACGAGCAGTACTTC. Translation: CASSVRGYEQYF.

CDR3 loop: CASSPRTSGAYNEQFF. CDR3 DNA: TGTGCCAGCAGCCCTCGGACTAGCGGGGCTTACAATGAGCAGTTCTTC. The chain combines TRBV9 with TRBJ2-1, with 12 bases that match TRBD2. This CDR3 comprises 16 residues. The germline CDR1 and CDR2 sequences are SGDLS and YYNGEE. V shed 4 bases and J 4 bases; nucleotides not matched to a gene: 6.

The chain joins TRBV12-5 to TRBJ2-5, with 11 nucleotides matching TRBD2. The CDR3 is 16 residues long. V lost 5 bases and J lost 4; bases outside the gene matches: 9. Germline V gives CDR1 LGHNT, CDR2 FRNRAP. The CDR3 DNA reads TGTGCTAGTGGTGCCATAGCGGGGGGGCCGGTAGAGACCCAGTACTTC. Protein: CASGAIAGGPVETQYF. Supplemented by reference TRBV12-5 and TRBJ2-5, the full variable domain reads DARVTQTPRHKVTEMGQEVTMRCQPILGHNTVFWYRQTMMQGLELLAYFRNRAPLDDSGMPKDRFSAEMPDATLATLKIQPSEPRDSAVYFCASGAIAGGPVETQYFGPGTRLLVL.